This T cell receptor beta chain was recovered during a study of beta chain features in type 1 diabetes. This clone was counted only a few times. The antigen is unknown. Points from the study as a whole: Shortening that was moderate but significant affected the TCRB CDR3s of Type 1 diabetes patients in all four CD4+ subsets.

Expressed TCRB transcripts were sequenced after all isolated RNA was converted to cDNA. Assay used: immunoSEQ multiplex PCR; TCRdb lists only in-frame clones, some missing. The sample holds 100,000 to 150,000 clones, 17% seen once. Germline trimming cut 5 bases from V and 7 bases from J; bases unmatched to any gene: 13. Germline V gene data show CDR1 as SGHTA and CDR2 as FQGNSA. The CDR3 totals 15 residues. The sequence derives from a young man with type 1 diabetes. This chain joins TRBV7-2 and TRBJ1-2; 7 bases match TRBD1. Sequencing input: central memory CD4+ T cells from blood. The CDR3 DNA follows: TGTGCCAGCAGCCCAGGGGGTGAGGGAACGGCTGGCTACACCTTC. It translates to CASSPGGEGTAGYTF.